The entry that follows covers one TCR beta chain sequence. The antigen is undetermined. 13 Jbeta primers and 60 Vbeta primers were used for the PCR. Profiling relied on immunoSEQ multiplex PCR, and the TCRdb table lists in-frame clones only, not all of them. The data contain 130,000 or so clones, roughly 70% of them singletons. This entry belongs to a study of cytomegalovirus exposure and HLA in healthy donors. Whole-study context: HLA-typed donors contributed 65 million to 95 million unique TCRs, which were held in an early data release.

The CDR3 spans 14 residues. The germline CDR1 and CDR2 sequences are SGHAT and FQNNGV. The V end was cut by 4 bases, the J end by 4 bases, with 13 bases between. Overall study results and limits: Within a later analysis, the majority of CMV-associated TCR beta chains appeared HLA-restricted.

The sequence was collected from a man aged 35-49 years in good health and CMV-seropositive. V is TRBV11-2 and J is TRBJ1-1; D unclear. The specimen was PBMCs. The CDR3 coding sequence is TGTGCCAGCAGCTCCAGTCAGGAATCCACTGAAGCTTTCTTT. It yields the protein CASSSSQESTEAFF. The variable domain in full, with the rest retrieved from reference TRBV11-2 and TRBJ1-1, is EAGVAQSPRYKIIEKRQSVAFWCNPISGHATLYWYQQILGQGPKLLIQFQNNGVVDDSQLPKDRFSAERLKGVDSTLKIQPAKLEDSAVYLCASSSSQESTEAFFGQGTRLTVV.